The text below deals with one TCR beta chain. Its antigen is not identified. The CDR3 loop spans 14 amino acids. V lost 4 bases and J 3 bases, leaving 14 bases between the germline ends. Germline CDR1 and CDR2: SGHDT and YYEEEE. Sequencing used immunoSEQ multiplex PCR; TCRdb keeps in-frame clones, though not all of them. The sample lists over 800,000 clones, approximately 92% occurring once. CD8 cells regarded as naive lacked CD45RO, were positively chosen for CCR7, and omitted terminally differentiated effector memory CD45RA+ cells. The data belong to a study of shared clonotypes between healthy human individuals. Study-level points and caveats: Several donors held about 5% of naive CD4 clonotypes in common.

The sequenced sample was naive CD8+ T cells sorted from blood. The chain has TRBV5-6 and TRBJ2-7; D uncertain. The clonotype originates from a man in his thirties or forties in good health. The CDR3 nucleotides read TGTGCCAGCAGCACCAGACTCGATGTCTACGAGCAGTACTTC. Protein product: CASSTRLDVYEQYF.